Sequencing of this TCR beta chain was carried out in a study of CD8 T cells in ankylosing spondylitis. Ten or more counts support this clonotype. Its specificity is unknown. V was shortened by 0 bases and J by 2 bases, with 15 bases between the two germline ends. Germline lookup yields CDR1 SGHRS and CDR2 YFSETQ. CDR3 length: 16 amino acids. Study-wide results and caveats: What seemed typical of ankylosing spondylitis blood was a TCR beta motif built from eight highly homologous variants. Earlier studies detected some motif variants in reactive arthritis synovial fluid and blood. Within matched ankylosing spondylitis synovial fluid, disease-linked clones were reportedly significantly enriched.

A quantitative 5'-RACE method, one with molecular barcodes, was used to make TCR beta libraries. MiXCR, run by TCRdb on the 5' RACE reads, gives a single entry per CDR3 protein. The sample consists of 250,000 or so distinct CDR3 sequences, 8% to 11% of them appearing once. The origin of this receptor is a male donor with ankylosing spondylitis or in good health (not recorded which). The chain joins TRBV5-1 to TRBJ2-7; D not resolved. Sequencing was performed on blood, either unsorted or a sorted T cell fraction (not recorded which). CDR3 region: CASSLAGLGWTYEQYF. The CDR3, as DNA: TGCGCCAGCAGCTTGGCTGGCTTAGGATGGACCTACGAGCAGTACTTC.